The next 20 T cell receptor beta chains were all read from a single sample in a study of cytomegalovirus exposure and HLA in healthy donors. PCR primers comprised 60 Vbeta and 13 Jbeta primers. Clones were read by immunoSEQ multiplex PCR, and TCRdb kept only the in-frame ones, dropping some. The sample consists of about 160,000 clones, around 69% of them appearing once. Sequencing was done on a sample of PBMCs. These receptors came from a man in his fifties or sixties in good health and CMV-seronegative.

The CDR3 DNA reads TGCGCCAGCAGCCAAGAAGGACAGGGAAGCAATCAGCCCCAGCATTTT. This sequence encodes CASSQEGQGSNQPQHF. The chain employs TRBV4-1 and TRBJ1-5, with 8 bases identical to TRBD1. Looked up from germline, CDR1 is MGHRA and CDR2 is YSYEKL. The trim removed 0 bases at V and 1 base at J, leaving 2 bases unmatched. The CDR3 contains 16 residues.

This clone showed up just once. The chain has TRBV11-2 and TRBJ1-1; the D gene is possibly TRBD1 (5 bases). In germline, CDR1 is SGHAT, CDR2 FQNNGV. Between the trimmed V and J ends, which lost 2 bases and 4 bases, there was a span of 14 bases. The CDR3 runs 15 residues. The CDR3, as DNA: TGTGCCAGCAGCTTATATGTGGGGGGGGGCACTGAAGCTTTCTTT. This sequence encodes CASSLYVGGGTEAFF.

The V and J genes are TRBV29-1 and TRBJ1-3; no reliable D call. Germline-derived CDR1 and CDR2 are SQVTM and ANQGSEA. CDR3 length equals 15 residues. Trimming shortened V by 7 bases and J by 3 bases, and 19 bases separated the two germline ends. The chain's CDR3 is CSARPGNANGNTIYF. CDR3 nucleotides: TGCAGCGCCCGACCCGGGAACGCAAATGGAAACACCATATATTTT.

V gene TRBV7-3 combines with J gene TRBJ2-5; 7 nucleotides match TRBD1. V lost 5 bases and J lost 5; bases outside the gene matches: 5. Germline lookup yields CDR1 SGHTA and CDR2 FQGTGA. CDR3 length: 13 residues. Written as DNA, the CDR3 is TGTGCCAGCAGCGAAACAGGGGTCGAGACCCAGTACTTC. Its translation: CASSETGVETQYF.

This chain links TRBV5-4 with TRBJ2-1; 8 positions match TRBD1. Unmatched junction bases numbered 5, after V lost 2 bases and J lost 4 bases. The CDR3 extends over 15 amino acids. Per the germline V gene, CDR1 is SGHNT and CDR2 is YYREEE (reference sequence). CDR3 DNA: TGTGCCAGCAGCTTTGAGACAGGGGTATACAATGAGCAGTTCTTC. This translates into CASSFETGVYNEQFF.

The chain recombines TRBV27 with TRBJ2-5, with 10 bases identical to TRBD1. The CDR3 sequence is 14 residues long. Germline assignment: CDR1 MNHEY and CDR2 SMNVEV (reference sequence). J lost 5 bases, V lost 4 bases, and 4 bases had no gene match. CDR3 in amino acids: CASSSGQGRETQYF. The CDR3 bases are TGTGCCAGCAGTTCGGGACAGGGGAGGGAGACCCAGTACTTC.

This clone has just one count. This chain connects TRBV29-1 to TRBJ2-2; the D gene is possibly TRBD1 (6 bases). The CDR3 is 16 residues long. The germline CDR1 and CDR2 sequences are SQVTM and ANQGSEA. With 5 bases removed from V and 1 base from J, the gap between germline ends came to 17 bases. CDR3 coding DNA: TGCAGCGTTAAGGGGAGCAGGGGCTGGAACACCGGGGAGCTGTTTTTT. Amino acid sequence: CSVKGSRGWNTGELFF.

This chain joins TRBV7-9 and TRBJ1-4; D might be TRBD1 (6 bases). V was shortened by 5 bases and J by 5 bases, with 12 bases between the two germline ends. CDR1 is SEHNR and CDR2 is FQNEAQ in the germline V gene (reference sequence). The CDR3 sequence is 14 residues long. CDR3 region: CASSPQGLNEKLFF. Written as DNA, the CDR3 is TGTGCCAGCAGCCCACAGGGACTAAATGAAAAACTGTTTTTT.

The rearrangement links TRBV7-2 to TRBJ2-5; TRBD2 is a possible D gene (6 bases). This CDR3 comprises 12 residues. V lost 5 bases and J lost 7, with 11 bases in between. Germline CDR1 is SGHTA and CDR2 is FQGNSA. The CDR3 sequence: CASSPAGRTQYF. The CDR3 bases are TGTGCCAGCAGCCCGGCGGGGAGGACCCAGTACTTC.

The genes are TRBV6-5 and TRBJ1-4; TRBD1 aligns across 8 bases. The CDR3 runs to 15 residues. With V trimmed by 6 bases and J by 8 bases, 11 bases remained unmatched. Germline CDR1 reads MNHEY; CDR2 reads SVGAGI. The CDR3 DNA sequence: TGTGCCAGCAGGGCTTACAGGGGGGATAACGAAAAACTGTTTTTT. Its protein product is CASRAYRGDNEKLFF.

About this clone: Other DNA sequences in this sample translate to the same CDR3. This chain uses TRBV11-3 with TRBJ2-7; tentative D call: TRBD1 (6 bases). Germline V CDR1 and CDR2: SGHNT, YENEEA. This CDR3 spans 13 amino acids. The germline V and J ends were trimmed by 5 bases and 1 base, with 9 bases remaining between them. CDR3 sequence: CASSPGQSYEQYF. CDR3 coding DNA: TGTGCCAGCAGCCCAGGACAGTCCTACGAGCAGTACTTC.

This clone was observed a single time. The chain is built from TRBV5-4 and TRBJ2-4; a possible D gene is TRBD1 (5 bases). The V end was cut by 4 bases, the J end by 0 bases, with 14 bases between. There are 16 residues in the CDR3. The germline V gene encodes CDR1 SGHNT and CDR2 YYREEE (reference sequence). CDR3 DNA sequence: TGTGCCAGCAGCCGAGAAGCAGGGCGAGCCAAAAACATTCAGTACTTC. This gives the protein CASSREAGRAKNIQYF.

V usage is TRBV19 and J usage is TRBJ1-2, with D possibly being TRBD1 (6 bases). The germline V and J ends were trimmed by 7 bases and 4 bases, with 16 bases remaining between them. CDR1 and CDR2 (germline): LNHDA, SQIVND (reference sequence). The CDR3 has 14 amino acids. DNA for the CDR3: TGTGCCAGTATTCCAACAGGGAGAGGCTATGGCTACACCTTC. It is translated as CASIPTGRGYGYTF.

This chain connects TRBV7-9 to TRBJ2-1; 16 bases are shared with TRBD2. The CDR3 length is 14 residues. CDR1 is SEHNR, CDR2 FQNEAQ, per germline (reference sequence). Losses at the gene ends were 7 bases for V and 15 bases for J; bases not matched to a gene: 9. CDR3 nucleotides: TGTGCCAGCAACTCCGGGACTAGCGGGGGGGCCCTGTTCTTC. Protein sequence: CASNSGTSGGALFF.

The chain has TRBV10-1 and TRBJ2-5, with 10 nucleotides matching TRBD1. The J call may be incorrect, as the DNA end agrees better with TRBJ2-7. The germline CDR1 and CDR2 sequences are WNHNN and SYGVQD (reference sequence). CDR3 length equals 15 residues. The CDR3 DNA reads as TGCGCCAGCAGTGATGGGACAGGGGCTTCGTACGAGCAGTACTTC. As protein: CASSDGTGASYEQYF.

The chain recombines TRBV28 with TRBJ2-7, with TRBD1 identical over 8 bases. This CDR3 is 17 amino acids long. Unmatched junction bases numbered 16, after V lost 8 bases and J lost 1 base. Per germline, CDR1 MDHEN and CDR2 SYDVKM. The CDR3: CASRSDPGQAISYEQYF. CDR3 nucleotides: TGTGCCAGCCGCTCGGATCCGGGACAGGCCATTTCCTACGAGCAGTACTTC.

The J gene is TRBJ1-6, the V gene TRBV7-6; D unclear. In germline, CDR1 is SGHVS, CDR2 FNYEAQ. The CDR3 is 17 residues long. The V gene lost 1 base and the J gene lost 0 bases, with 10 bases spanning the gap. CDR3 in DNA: TGTGCCAGCAGCTTAGGGGTTGGCGGCTCCTATAATTCACCCCTCCACTTT. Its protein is CASSLGVGGSYNSPLHF.

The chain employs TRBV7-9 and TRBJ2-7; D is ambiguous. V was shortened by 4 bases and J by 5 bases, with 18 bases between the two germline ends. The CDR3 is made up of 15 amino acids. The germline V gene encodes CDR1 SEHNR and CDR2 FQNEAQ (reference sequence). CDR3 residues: CASSSDGIRRDEQYF. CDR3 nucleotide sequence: TGTGCCAGCAGCTCCGATGGTATCCGGAGAGACGAGCAGTACTTC.

The CDR3 is CASTFGGRDTQYF. The CDR3 DNA follows: TGTGCCAGCACCTTCGGGGGTAGGGATACGCAGTATTTT. The chain carries TRBV7-8 and TRBJ2-3, with D perhaps matching TRBD2 (6 bases). The CDR3 loop spans 13 amino acids. Germline V gene lookup returns CDR1 SGHVS and CDR2 FQNEAQ. V was cut by 7 bases and J by 6 bases, with 14 bases left in between.

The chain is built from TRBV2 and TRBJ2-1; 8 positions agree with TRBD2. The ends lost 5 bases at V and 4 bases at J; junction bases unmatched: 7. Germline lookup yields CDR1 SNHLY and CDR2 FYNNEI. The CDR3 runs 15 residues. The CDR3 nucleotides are TGTGCCAGCAGTCGAACCGGGACTAGGTACAATGAGCAGTTCTTC. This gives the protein CASSRTGTRYNEQFF.